This T cell receptor beta chain came from a study of T-cell memory formation after mild COVID-19. There are many counts of this clonotype. Its antigen is not identified. Germline-derived CDR1 and CDR2 are SGHRS and YFSETQ. The CDR3 contains 15 residues. Trimming took 0 bases from V and 2 from J; bases not matched to a gene: 3. Constant-segment primers and 5'RACE yielded cDNA libraries for TCR alpha and TCR beta, each carrying sample barcodes and UMIs. One entry per CDR3 protein results from TCRdb running MiXCR on the 5' RACE reads. The data contain 200,000 to 300,000 distinct CDR3 sequences, 8% to 9.5% of them singletons. Study-wide results and limits: Memory sampled before infection contained some responding clones, suggesting cross-reactive memory joined. Shrinking CD4+ clones were chiefly CM and EM; CD8+ ones were chiefly EMRA.

The gene calls are TRBV5-1 and TRBJ2-3; 7 nucleotides match TRBD1. The sample taken for sequencing was PBMCs or a T cell subset sorted from them (not recorded which). The receptor was isolated from a man younger than 35 who had mild COVID-19 (a few samples of this study predate the infection). Cell type and time point are not known. The CDR3 DNA sequence: TGCGCCAGCAGCTTGGAAGGGGGCTACACAGATACGCAGTATTTT. This codes for CASSLEGGYTDTQYF.